The clone carrying this T cell receptor beta chain occurred once. Its target is unknown. This sample is part of a study of OX40 agonist ivuxolimab in advanced cancers. About the research overall: People who had prior anti-PD-1, anti-PD-L1 or anti-CTLA-4 therapy could take part, and roughly 44% had some.

Study conclusions and caveats: The mean number of expanded clones was higher in CD8+ T cells than in CD4+. Clonal expansion by week 6 occurred in CD4+ and CD8+ blood T cells (at 0.1 to 3.0 mg/kg).

Repertoires were generated with immunoSEQ multiplex PCR, while TCRdb's copy carries only in-frame clones and drops some. The repertoire has approximately 100,000 clones, around 85% of them found once; the top ten carry approximately 4.2%. With 4 bases clipped from V and 5 bases from J, the junction kept 9 bases outside the gene matches. CDR1 is SGHDT and CDR2 is YYEEEE in the germline V gene. The CDR3 spans 15 residues. The source is an adult with an advanced solid tumor such as melanoma, head and neck, liver or kidney cancer. The chain is built from TRBV5-6 and TRBJ2-5; 9 bases match TRBD1. Sequencing used CD4+ or CD8+ T cells sorted from blood, obtained in a trial of the OX40 agonist ivuxolimab. The CDR3 loop reads CASSLFRTGDETQYF. The CDR3 coding sequence is TGTGCCAGCAGCCTTTTTAGGACAGGGGACGAGACCCAGTACTTC.